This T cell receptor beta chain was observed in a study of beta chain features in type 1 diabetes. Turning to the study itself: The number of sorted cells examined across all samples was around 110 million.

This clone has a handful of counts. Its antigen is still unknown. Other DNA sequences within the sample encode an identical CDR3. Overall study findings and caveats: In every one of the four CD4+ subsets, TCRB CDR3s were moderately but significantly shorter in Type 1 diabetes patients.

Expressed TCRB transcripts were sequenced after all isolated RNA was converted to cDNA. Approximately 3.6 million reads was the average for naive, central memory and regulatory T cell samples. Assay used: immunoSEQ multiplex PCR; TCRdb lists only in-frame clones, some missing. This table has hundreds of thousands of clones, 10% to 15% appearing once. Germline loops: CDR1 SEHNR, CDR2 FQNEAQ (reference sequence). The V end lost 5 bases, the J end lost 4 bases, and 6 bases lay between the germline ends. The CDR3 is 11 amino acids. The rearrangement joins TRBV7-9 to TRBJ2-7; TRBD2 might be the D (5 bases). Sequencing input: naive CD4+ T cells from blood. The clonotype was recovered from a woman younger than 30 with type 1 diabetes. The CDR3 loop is CASSRGYEQYF. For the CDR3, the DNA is TGTGCCAGCAGCCGGGGTTACGAGCAGTACTTC.